One sample yielded the 29 T cell receptor beta chains listed below, sequenced in a study of neurological immune-mediated disorders. The time point: longitudinal time-point 3. TCRdb passed the 5' RACE reads through MiXCR, listing each CDR3 protein once. The sample shows over 90,000 distinct CDR3 sequences, under 14% of them seen only once. Sequences were obtained from PBMCs. Receptor source: a female donor with HTLV-1-associated myelopathy (HAM/TSP).

This clonotype was counted at least ten times. The gene calls are TRBV5-1 and TRBJ2-5; perhaps D is TRBD1 or TRBD2 (5 bases each). The CDR3 length is 14 residues. From germline, CDR1 is SGHRS and CDR2 YFSETQ. Trimming stripped 4 bases from V and 3 bases from J, with 13 bases between. As DNA, the CDR3 is TGCGCCAGCAGCCCTACCGGGACCAAAGAGACCCAGTACTTC. It encodes CASSPTGTKETQYF.

The genes are TRBV5-1 and TRBJ1-2; perhaps TRBD1 as D (6 bases). This CDR3 spans 13 amino acids. The V and J ends lost 0 bases and 8 bases respectively, with 11 bases between them. Germline V gene lookup returns CDR1 SGHRS and CDR2 YFSETQ. CDR3 residues: CASSLAGTPGYTF. DNA of the CDR3: TGCGCCAGCAGCTTGGCAGGGACACCAGGCTACACCTTC.

This clonotype was found many times. The rearrangement links TRBV5-1 to TRBJ2-7; D gene ambiguous. The CDR3 totals 13 residues. Trimming stripped 4 bases from V and 4 bases from J, with 12 bases between. Germline V lookup: CDR1 SGHRS, CDR2 YFSETQ. The CDR3 sequence is CASSVGMGYEQYF. The CDR3 DNA reads TGCGCCAGCAGCGTTGGTATGGGGTACGAGCAGTACTTC.

This clonotype was seen many times. This chain uses TRBV7-2 with TRBJ1-6, with D hard to call. V was trimmed by 5 bases and J by 8 bases, leaving 10 bases between them. CDR1 SGHTA and CDR2 FQGNSA come from the germline V gene. This CDR3 has 13 amino acids. The CDR3 DNA sequence: TGTGCCAGCAGCCCCCCCTGGGATTCACCCCTCCACTTT. Its translation is CASSPPWDSPLHF.

This clonotype has at least ten counts. V and J are TRBV4-2 and TRBJ2-7; D possibly corresponds to TRBD1 (6 bases). Trimming removed 2 bases at V and 2 bases at J, with 10 bases between. The CDR3 covers 14 residues. Germline V gives CDR1 LGHNA, CDR2 YNFKEQ. DNA of the CDR3: TGTGCCAGCAGCCAACCAGGGGAAACCTACGAGCAGTACTTC. This encodes CASSQPGETYEQYF.

This clonotype was detected ten times or more. This chain links TRBV5-1 with TRBJ2-7, with 13 bases that match TRBD2. The CDR3 spans 15 residues. Germline-derived CDR1 and CDR2 are SGHRS and YFSETQ. Trimming removed 4 bases from V and 2 bases from J; junction bases left unmatched: 3. In nucleotides, the CDR3 is TGCGCCAGCAGCGTAGGGACTAGCGGGGCCTACGAGCAGTACTTC. Residues: CASSVGTSGAYEQYF.

Ten or more counts support this clonotype. The chain is built from TRBV6-1 and TRBJ1-4; 7 bases are shared with TRBD1. This CDR3 is 14 amino acids long. CDR1 MNHNS and CDR2 SASEGT come from the germline V gene. V gave up 8 bases and J gave up 5 bases; unmatched junction bases: 8. The CDR3 DNA is TGTGCCAGCGGACACAGGGGCTTGAATGAAAAACTGTTTTTT. Translating gives CASGHRGLNEKLFF.

This clonotype has ten or more counts. The rearrangement joins TRBV11-2 to TRBJ1-1; D remains unclear. Per germline, CDR1 SGHAT and CDR2 FQNNGV. Between the trimmed V and J ends, which lost 5 bases and 5 bases, there was a span of 15 bases. The CDR3 has 14 amino acids. In DNA form, the CDR3 reads TGTGCCAGCAGCCCACCCGGGGTAGGAACTGAAGCTTTCTTT. This codes for CASSPPGVGTEAFF.

This clonotype was seen at least ten times. V usage is TRBV5-1 and J usage is TRBJ2-5; D is uncertain. Trimming cost V 0 bases and J 5 bases, with 5 bases left between them. The CDR3 runs to 12 residues. Germline values: CDR1 SGHRS, CDR2 YFSETQ. CDR3 in amino acids: CASSLGVETQYF. The CDR3 DNA sequence: TGCGCCAGCAGCTTGGGAGTGGAGACCCAGTACTTC.

This clonotype was detected ten times or more. The genes are TRBV5-1 and TRBJ2-7; TRBD2 aligns across 9 bases. V shed 3 bases and J 3 bases; nucleotides not matched to a gene: 13. From germline, CDR1 is SGHRS and CDR2 YFSETQ. The CDR3 runs to 17 residues. CDR3 nucleotides: TGCGCCAGCAGCTCCGCAAGAAGAGGTAGCGGGGGCTACGAGCAGTACTTC. It specifies CASSSARRGSGGYEQYF.

This clonotype was seen at least ten times. The genes are TRBV20-1 and TRBJ1-5, with D uncertain. Trimming stripped 0 bases from V and 12 bases from J, with 18 bases between. From germline, CDR1 is DFQATT and CDR2 SNEGSKA (reference sequence). CDR3 length equals 14 residues. This chain's CDR3 is CSARDSQGQQSQHF. CDR3 sequence (DNA): TGCAGTGCTAGAGATTCCCAAGGTCAGCAAAGCCAGCATTTT.

This clonotype was recorded at least ten times. V is TRBV29-1 and J is TRBJ2-7; unclear D gene. CDR3 length: 9 amino acids. Germline V CDR1 and CDR2: SQVTM, ANQGSEA. CDR3 nucleotides: TGCGTTAACTCCGCCGAGCAGTACTTC. Protein: CVNSAEQYF.

Ten or more counts support this clonotype. V and J are TRBV5-1 and TRBJ1-2; TRBD1 might be the D (6 bases). The CDR3 length is 14 residues. Germline V CDR1 and CDR2: SGHRS, YFSETQ. V was trimmed by 3 bases and J by 5 bases, leaving 14 bases between them. This CDR3 is CASSSARGHYGYTF. The CDR3 DNA follows: TGCGCCAGCAGCTCTGCTCGGGGGCATTATGGCTACACCTTC.

This clonotype has ten or more counts. The chain employs TRBV7-9 and TRBJ1-1, with 8 nucleotides matching TRBD1. In germline, CDR1 is SEHNR, CDR2 FQNEAQ (reference sequence). The CDR3 spans 17 residues. V shed 0 bases and J 1 base; nucleotides not matched to a gene: 7. CDR3 nucleotide sequence: TGTGCCAGCAGCTTAGCTTGGACAGGGTCGAAGAACACTGAAGCTTTCTTT. Translation gives CASSLAWTGSKNTEAFF.

This clonotype turned up a few times. V usage is TRBV15 and J usage is TRBJ2-3; 8 bases fit TRBD1. Germline CDR1 LNHNV, CDR2 YYDKDF (reference sequence). The CDR3 consists of 15 residues. J gave up 7 bases and V 4 bases, and 10 bases lay outside the gene matches. The CDR3 DNA sequence: TGTGCCACCAGCACCTCGGACAGGGAGTCAAATACGCAGTATTTT. It yields the protein CATSTSDRESNTQYF.

There are many counts of this clonotype. The chain carries TRBV7-2 and TRBJ1-2, with TRBD1 matching 8 bases. V lost 5 bases, J lost 5 bases, and 13 bases stayed unmatched. The CDR3 covers 16 residues. Germline CDR1 SGHTA, CDR2 FQGNSA. The CDR3 bases are TGTGCCAGCAGCCCTAGTTTGGACAGGGCAGGGTATGGCTACACCTTC. Protein: CASSPSLDRAGYGYTF.

There are many counts of this clonotype. The V gene is TRBV20-1, the J gene TRBJ1-5; tentative D call: TRBD1 (6 bases). Germline CDR1 and CDR2: DFQATT and SNEGSKA (reference sequence). CDR3 size: 17 residues. V lost 0 bases to trimming and J lost 3 bases, with 18 bases between them. In DNA form, the CDR3 reads TGCAGTGCTAGAGATCATGGCAGGGGTTGGTTCAATCAGCCCCAGCATTTT. Its translation is CSARDHGRGWFNQPQHF.

This clonotype was counted at least ten times. This chain uses TRBV28 with TRBJ1-5, with D perhaps matching TRBD1 (5 bases). The CDR3 spans 14 residues. Per germline, CDR1 MDHEN and CDR2 SYDVKM. Deletions cut 7 bases from V and 7 bases from J, with 17 bases between. CDR3 bases: TGTGCCAGCATCCTTCGGGGGGGACGGCAGCCCCAGCATTTT. The encoded protein is CASILRGGRQPQHF.

This clonotype was seen many times. This chain joins TRBV20-1 and TRBJ2-7, with D possibly TRBD1 on 5 matching bases. In germline, CDR1 is DFQATT, CDR2 SNEGSKA (reference sequence). The CDR3 has 15 amino acids. Trimming removed 0 bases from V and 1 base from J, with 13 bases in between. DNA for the CDR3: TGCAGTGCTAGAGATTCGCGAACAGGTTCCTACGAGCAGTACTTC. The encoded protein is CSARDSRTGSYEQYF.

In its sample, this clonotype was seen many times. This chain connects TRBV12-5 to TRBJ2-4; D tentatively reads TRBD1 or TRBD2 (6 bases each). Germline assignment: CDR1 LGHNT and CDR2 FRNRAP. The CDR3 is 14 amino acids. With 6 bases removed from V and 6 bases from J, the gap between germline ends came to 15 bases. The CDR3 DNA sequence: TGTGCTAGTGGCCTAAGGGGGACTGGAAACATTCAGTACTTC. The encoded protein is CASGLRGTGNIQYF.

This clonotype occurred many times. This chain uses TRBV6-5 with TRBJ1-6; D is possibly TRBD1 (6 bases). The CDR3 runs 15 residues. Trimming cost V 4 bases and J 6 bases, with 13 bases left between them. Per germline, CDR1 MNHEY and CDR2 SVGAGI. CDR3 protein: CASSWTTGTNSPLHF. The DNA of the CDR3 is TGTGCCAGCAGTTGGACGACAGGAACTAATTCACCCCTCCACTTT.

This clonotype was counted many times. The V call is TRBV11-3, the J call TRBJ2-2; D gene unclear. Trimming pared 8 bases from V and 3 bases from J, leaving 19 bases between. There are 16 residues in the CDR3. Germline lookup yields CDR1 SGHNT and CDR2 YENEEA. In DNA, the CDR3 is TGTGCCAGCCAAAGCCGGAAGTCGCATGACACCGGGGAGCTGTTTTTT. This translates into CASQSRKSHDTGELFF.

The rearrangement joins TRBV28 to TRBJ2-5; no clear D gene. CDR1 MDHEN and CDR2 SYDVKM come from the germline V gene. V was pared by 6 bases and J by 4 bases, with 9 bases between. This CDR3 is 12 amino acids long. This chain's CDR3 is CASRRYGETQYF. CDR3 bases: TGTGCCAGCAGGAGGTATGGAGAGACCCAGTACTTC.

The chain combines TRBV5-1 with TRBJ2-3, with TRBD1 matching 7 bases. The CDR3 contains 14 residues. Looked up from germline, CDR1 is SGHRS and CDR2 is YFSETQ. V was pared by 4 bases and J by 0 bases, with 2 bases of the junction left unmatched. The DNA of the CDR3 is TGCGCCAGCAGCGAGGGACAGAGCACAGATACGCAGTATTTT. It translates to CASSEGQSTDTQYF.

At least ten counts were recorded for this clonotype. The chain combines TRBV29-1 with TRBJ2-3; perhaps D is TRBD1 or TRBD2 (5 bases each). Germline assignment: CDR1 SQVTM and CDR2 ANQGSEA. This CDR3 has 11 residues. The V end lost 7 bases, the J end lost 7 bases, and 12 bases lay between the germline ends. The CDR3 reads CSAGEGYTQYF. The DNA for the CDR3 is TGCAGCGCCGGTGAGGGGTATACGCAGTATTTT.

This clonotype was counted many times. The V and J genes are TRBV15 and TRBJ2-7, with D possibly matching TRBD2 (5 bases). Trimming took 4 bases from V and 3 from J, leaving 19 bases between them. Germline CDR1 and CDR2: LNHNV and YYDKDF (reference sequence). The CDR3 loop spans 16 amino acids. The CDR3 sequence: CATSKTSTRALYEQYF. The CDR3 coding sequence is TGTGCCACCAGCAAGACCTCGACGCGGGCCCTCTACGAGCAGTACTTC.

The chain combines TRBV20-1 with TRBJ2-7; D gene ambiguous. CDR1 is DFQATT and CDR2 is SNEGSKA in the germline V gene (reference sequence). Trimming shortened V by 3 bases and J by 5 bases, and 2 bases separated the two germline ends. The CDR3 has 9 amino acids. The CDR3 region has the DNA TGCAGTGCTAGGCACGAGCAGTACTTC. It encodes CSARHEQYF.

As for this clonotype: One base away lies a much larger clone, so this may be a sequencing read error. V and J are TRBV5-1 and TRBJ1-1; D perhaps matches TRBD1 (6 bases). The CDR3 runs to 14 residues. CDR1 and CDR2 (germline): SGHRS, YFSETQ. The CDR3 sequence is CAISFPGQSSPAFF. CDR3 nucleotides: TGCGCCATCAGCTTTCCTGGACAGTCCTCCCCAGCTTTCTTT.

This clonotype was counted many times. The V and J genes are TRBV11-2 and TRBJ2-7, with D perhaps matching TRBD2 (5 bases). Germline V gives CDR1 SGHAT, CDR2 FQNNGV. The length of the CDR3 is 12 residues. V was cut by 0 bases and J by 5 bases, with 5 bases left in between. As DNA, the CDR3 is TGTGCCAGCAGCTTAGATAGCGACGAGCAGTACTTC. Its protein is CASSLDSDEQYF.